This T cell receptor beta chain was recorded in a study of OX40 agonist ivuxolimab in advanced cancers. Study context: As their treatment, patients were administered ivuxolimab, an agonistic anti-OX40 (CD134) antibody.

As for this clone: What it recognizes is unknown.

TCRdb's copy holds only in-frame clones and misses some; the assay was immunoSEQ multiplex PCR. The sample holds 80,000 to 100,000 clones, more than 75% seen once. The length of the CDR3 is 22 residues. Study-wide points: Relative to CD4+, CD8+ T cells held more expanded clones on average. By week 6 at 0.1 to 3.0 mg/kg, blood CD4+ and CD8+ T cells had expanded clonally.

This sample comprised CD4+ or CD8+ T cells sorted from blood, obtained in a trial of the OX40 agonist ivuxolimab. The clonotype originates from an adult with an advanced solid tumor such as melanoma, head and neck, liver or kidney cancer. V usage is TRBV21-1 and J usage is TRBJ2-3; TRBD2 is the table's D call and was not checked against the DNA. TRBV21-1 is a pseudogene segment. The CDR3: CASSKENRSQRTSLSSTDTQYF. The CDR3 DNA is TGTGCCAGCAGCAAAGAGAACCGGTCCCAAAGAACCTCCCTATCTAGCACAGATACGCAGTATTTT.